This note documents a single T cell receptor delta chain sequence. The amino acid sequence in TCRdb belongs to a much larger clone and departs from this DNA's translation at residue 6, likely a sequencing read error; the sequence shown is translated from the DNA. TCRdb redid clone calling on the reads using CATT. The sample contains roughly 1,500 delta-chain clones, roughly 9% of which appear only once. This sample stems from a study of gamma-delta chains in newborns, infants, children. The CDR3 has 16 amino acids. V shed 2 bases, J shed 11 bases, and the junction held 11 bases outside the gene matches. Germline CDR1 reads TSWWSYY; CDR2 reads QGS.

The V call is TRDV1, the J call TRDJ1; 13 bases map to TRDD3. Sequencing was carried out using blood. This TCR was sampled from a child who was a newborn, infant or young child, either healthy, febrile or measles-vaccinated (not recorded which). CDR3 protein: CALGEWHLLGDTGLIF. CDR3 coding DNA: TGTGCTCTTGGGGAATGGCACCTACTGGGGGATACGGGGCTCATCTTT.